The T cell receptor (beta chain) under discussion was sequenced for a study of cytomegalovirus exposure and HLA in healthy donors. This PCR relied on a set of 60 Vbeta primers and 13 Jbeta primers. Generated by immunoSEQ multiplex PCR, the TCRdb table keeps only in-frame clones and is missing some. The sample lists some 150,000 clones; 60% to 85% were seen once. CDR1 is SEHNR, CDR2 FQNEAQ, per germline (reference sequence). CDR3 length: 15 amino acids. V lost 2 bases, J lost 1 base, and 11 bases lay in between. Sequencing input: PBMCs. The J gene is TRBJ1-1, the V gene TRBV7-9; tentative D call: TRBD1 (5 bases). The sequence derives from a woman in her thirties or forties in good health and CMV-seropositive. Here the CDR3 DNA reads TGTGCCAGCAGCTTACAGGGAATTGAGAACACTGAAGCTTTCTTT. Translation: CASSLQGIENTEAFF.